This T cell receptor beta chain was observed in a study of blood T cell repertoires in COVID-19. Germline V lookup: CDR1 SGHRS, CDR2 YFSETQ. There are 14 residues in the CDR3. Trimming took off 4 bases at V and 6 bases at J, with 13 bases between the two ends. Method: immunoSEQ multiplex PCR; TCRdb's copy keeps in-frame clones and lacks some. The sample holds roughly 90,000 clones, 90% seen once. The receptor comes from a human donor with active COVID-19. The donor label of this sample is uncertain. Sequencing was done on a sample of peripheral blood. The gene calls are TRBV5-1 and TRBJ1-4; D is unresolved. CDR3 protein: CASSDRTAYEKLFF. The CDR3, as DNA: TGCGCCAGCAGCGACCGGACTGCCTATGAAAAACTGTTTTTT.